The 14 T cell receptor beta chains in this list originate from one sample, sequenced in a study of T-cell reconstitution after alpha-beta-depleted transplantation in children. Preparation of the TCRbeta library was carried out with unique molecular identifiers. TCRdb analysed the PCR reads with MiXCR anew, one entry per CDR3 protein. The sample comprises around 800,000 distinct CDR3 sequences, approximately 15% of which are singletons, and around 5.3% rests with the top ten. Sequencing was performed on PBMCs, mostly from graft donor cells, taken 360 days after TCRalphabeta/CD19-depleted stem cell transplant. The receptors shown here come from a male patient between 5 and 17 years old who had a stem cell transplant for acute lymphoblastic leukemia, so the T cells may come from the graft donor.

This clonotype was seen repeatedly, ten times or more. This chain uses TRBV29-1 with TRBJ2-5; D gene unclear. There are 13 residues in the CDR3. CDR1 and CDR2 from the germline V gene are SQVTM and ANQGSEA. Trimming took off 5 bases at V and 2 bases at J, with 12 bases between the two ends. The CDR3 is CSVPQPRQETQYF. In DNA, the CDR3 is TGCAGCGTTCCTCAGCCGAGGCAAGAGACCCAGTACTTC. Using reference TRBV29-1 and TRBJ2-5 for the parts outside the CDR3, the full variable domain is SAVISQKPSRDICQRGTSLTIQCQVDSQVTMMFWYRQQPGQSLTLIATANQGSEATYESGFVIDKFPISRPNLTFSTLTVSNMSPEDSSIYLCSVPQPRQETQYFGPGTRLLVL.

V is TRBV12-3 or TRBV12-4 and J is TRBJ1-1; 7 bases match TRBD1. CDR3 size: 19 residues. The J segment lost 4 bases and the V segment lost 3 bases, leaving 20 bases of the junction unmatched. This CDR3 is CASSFVPISLGTVVTEAFF. CDR3 in DNA: TGTGCCAGCAGTTTCGTCCCAATCAGCCTCGGGACAGTAGTCACTGAAGCTTTCTTT.

This clonotype was observed a handful of times. This rearrangement joins TRBV25-1 to TRBJ2-7, with TRBD2 identical over 8 bases. Germline values: CDR1 MGHDK, CDR2 SYGVNS. The CDR3 has 18 amino acids. After removal of 3 bases from V and 0 bases from J, the junction contained 13 bases not matched to a gene. CDR3 coding DNA: TGTGCCAGCAGTGATCCAGGGGCTAGCGGGTTCCACTCCTACGAGCAGTACTTC. Translated: CASSDPGASGFHSYEQYF.

This clonotype was picked up a small number of times. The chain has TRBV6-2 or TRBV6-3 and TRBJ1-1; 8 bases are shared with TRBD1. CDR3 length: 16 residues. V lost 0 bases to trimming and J lost 1 base; unmatched junction nucleotides: 4. The germline gives CDR1 MNHEY, CDR2 SVGEGT. This CDR3 is CASSYSLGTGNTEAFF. As DNA, the CDR3 is TGTGCCAGCAGTTACTCACTCGGGACAGGGAACACTGAAGCTTTCTTT.

This clonotype was seen more than once but under ten times. The rearrangement uses TRBV14 and TRBJ2-7; the D is unclear. The CDR3 spans 16 residues. Trimming took 1 base from V and 7 from J, leaving 20 bases between them. Germline loops: CDR1 SGHDN, CDR2 FVKESK. The CDR3 sequence is CASSQVKRHPRDEQYF. In DNA, the CDR3 is TGTGCCAGCAGCCAAGTTAAGCGACACCCGAGAGATGAGCAGTACTTC.

The V and J genes are TRBV5-5 and TRBJ1-1; D remains ambiguous. CDR3 length: 13 residues. V lost 0 bases and J lost 5, with 8 bases in between. Germline CDR1 reads SGHKS; CDR2 reads YYEKEE (reference sequence). CDR3 bases: TGTGCCAGCAGCTTGGTAGTAGAAACTGAAGCTTTCTTT. Protein sequence: CASSLVVETEAFF.

This chain links TRBV12-3 or TRBV12-4 with TRBJ2-7; 8 nucleotides line up with TRBD2. CDR3 length: 16 residues. V dropped 4 bases and J dropped 12; count of bases not matched to a gene: 20. This CDR3 is CASSSSGRTLALGPYF. In nucleotides, the CDR3 is TGTGCCAGCAGTTCGAGCGGGAGAACACTCGCGCTCGGTCCGTACTTC.

V and J are TRBV29-1 and TRBJ2-7; D perhaps matches TRBD1 (7 bases). Germline lookup yields CDR1 SQVTM and CDR2 ANQGSEA. The V and J ends lost 3 bases and 2 bases respectively, with 17 bases between them. The CDR3 consists of 15 residues. CDR3 sequence (DNA): TGCAGCGTTGACGGGGCCGCAGGGGGGCCCTACGAGCAGTACTTC. Its translation is CSVDGAAGGPYEQYF.

The chain is built from TRBV27 and TRBJ2-7; 12 bases align to TRBD2. Germline CDR1 and CDR2: MNHEY and SMNVEV (reference sequence). V trimming: 4 bases; J trimming: 7 bases; junction bases outside the gene matches: 5. The length of the CDR3 is 14 residues. The CDR3 reads CASSWTSGVGEQYF. The CDR3 bases are TGTGCCAGCAGTTGGACTAGCGGGGTTGGAGAGCAGTACTTC.

This clonotype came up many times. V usage is TRBV5-1 and J usage is TRBJ2-1; 11 bases are a match to TRBD2. This CDR3 has 17 amino acids. V lost 4 bases, J lost 2 bases, and 8 bases stayed unmatched. The germline CDR1 and CDR2 sequences are SGHRS and YFSETQ. CDR3: CASSPSSGRTTYNEQFF. Written as DNA, the CDR3 is TGCGCCAGCAGCCCCTCTAGCGGGAGGACGACCTACAATGAGCAGTTCTTC.

This clonotype was seen a handful of times. This rearrangement joins TRBV15 to TRBJ1-2, with D perhaps matching TRBD1 (6 bases). CDR3 length equals 16 residues. Trimming pared 3 bases from V and 2 bases from J, leaving 16 bases between. CDR1 LNHNV and CDR2 YYDKDF come from the germline V gene (reference sequence). The CDR3 DNA follows: TGTGCCACCAGCAGCCGAGGGGGGCAGATAAACTATGGCTACACCTTC. Protein sequence: CATSSRGGQINYGYTF.

The chain is built from TRBV4-1 and TRBJ2-1, with D unresolved. Between the trimmed V and J ends, which lost 4 bases and 2 bases, there was a span of 18 bases. CDR3 length: 17 residues. Germline V CDR1 and CDR2: MGHRA, YSYEKL. This CDR3 is CASSRALRRKTYNEQFF. The DNA of the CDR3 is TGCGCCAGCAGCCGGGCTTTGCGTAGGAAGACCTACAATGAGCAGTTCTTC.

V and J are TRBV12-3 or TRBV12-4 and TRBJ2-7, with D unresolved. The CDR3 is 14 amino acids. V lost 5 bases to trimming and J lost 0 bases, with 11 bases between them. CDR3 sequence: CASSPWGFSYEQYF. CDR3 in DNA: TGTGCCAGCAGTCCCTGGGGTTTCTCCTACGAGCAGTACTTC.

This clonotype turned up a few times. The chain combines TRBV7-2 with TRBJ2-1; D possibly corresponds to TRBD2 (6 bases). Germline V gives CDR1 SGHTA, CDR2 FQGNSA. The ends were cut back, 2 bases at V and 7 bases at J, with 18 bases in the middle. The CDR3 consists of 16 residues. The CDR3 DNA sequence: TGTGCCAGCAGCTTATTGGCCCTAGCGCTTAGAAATGAGCAGTTCTTC. It yields the protein CASSLLALALRNEQFF. The full variable domain, its missing parts supplied by reference TRBV7-2 and TRBJ2-1, is GAGVSQSPSNKVTEKGKDVELRCDPISGHTALYWYRQSLGQGLEFLIYFQGNSAPDKSGLPSDRFSAERTGGSVSTLTIQRTQQEDSAVYLCASSLLALALRNEQFFGPGTRLTVL.